These T cell receptor beta chains were read from a single sample in a study of CXCR3-negative and CXCR3-positive naive CD8 T cells. TCRdb reanalyzed the 5' RACE reads, giving one entry per CDR3 protein sequence and no DNA. Reported are about 51,000 distinct CDR3 sequences; the ten largest clones contain around 0.51%. Sequencing was carried out using naive CXCR3+ CD8+ T cells from blood. These TCRs come from a human donor in good health. Some clones in this sample may be carry-over from other donors' samples. Each CDR3 is given with its conserved first and last residue.

cdr3_aa j_call v_call
CASSVTAERDTQYF TRBJ2-3 TRBV6-4
CASSNRGLTGELFF TRBJ2-2 TRBV7-6
CAISEPSRDIYEQYF TRBJ2-7 TRBV10-3
CSVESGQGYNEQFF TRBJ2-1 TRBV29-1
CASSPPIGTGVEQYF TRBJ2-7 TRBV18
CASSPAVRVFGTYEQYF TRBJ2-7 TRBV27
CASSDTPDYGYTF TRBJ1-2 TRBV12-3/TRBV12-4
CASSLAPGQGSGYTF TRBJ1-2 TRBV7-8
CASSQDYLGTDYNEQFF TRBJ2-1 TRBV14
CASSLVGTEAFF TRBJ1-1 TRBV5-6